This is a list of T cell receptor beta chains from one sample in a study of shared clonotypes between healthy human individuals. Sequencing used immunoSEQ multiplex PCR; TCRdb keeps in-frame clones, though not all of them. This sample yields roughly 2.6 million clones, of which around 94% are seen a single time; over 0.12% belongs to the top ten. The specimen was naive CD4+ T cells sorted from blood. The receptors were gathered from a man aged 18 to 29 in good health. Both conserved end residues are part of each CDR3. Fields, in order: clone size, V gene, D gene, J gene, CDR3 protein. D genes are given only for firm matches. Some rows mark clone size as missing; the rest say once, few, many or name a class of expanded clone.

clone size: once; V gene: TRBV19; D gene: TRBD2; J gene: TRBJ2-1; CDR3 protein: CASSRGLAEQFF
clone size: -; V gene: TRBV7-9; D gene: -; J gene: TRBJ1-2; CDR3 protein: CATRHRDFPNYGYTF
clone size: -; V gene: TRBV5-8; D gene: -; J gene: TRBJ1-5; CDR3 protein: CASSLLGQSNQPQHF
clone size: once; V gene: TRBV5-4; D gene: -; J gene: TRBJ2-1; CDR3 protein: CASTNKGGAYNEQFF
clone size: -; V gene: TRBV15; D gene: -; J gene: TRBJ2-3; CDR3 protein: CATSREGRGTDTQYF
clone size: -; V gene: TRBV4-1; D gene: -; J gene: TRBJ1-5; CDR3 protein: CASSPQPTLYRSNQPQHF
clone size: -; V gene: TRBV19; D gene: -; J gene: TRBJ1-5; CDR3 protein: CASSIDRRALNQPQHF
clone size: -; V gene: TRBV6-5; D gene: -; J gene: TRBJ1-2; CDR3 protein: CASSYSGTTNYGYTF
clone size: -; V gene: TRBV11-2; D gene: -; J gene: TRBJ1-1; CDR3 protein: CASSQHQPGTQARAGAFF
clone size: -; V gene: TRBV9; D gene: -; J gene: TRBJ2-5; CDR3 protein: CASSGQSTETQYF
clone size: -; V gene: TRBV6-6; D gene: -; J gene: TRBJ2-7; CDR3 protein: CASSRLSEQYF
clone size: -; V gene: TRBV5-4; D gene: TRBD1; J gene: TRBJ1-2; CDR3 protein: CASSWGQGVNGYTF
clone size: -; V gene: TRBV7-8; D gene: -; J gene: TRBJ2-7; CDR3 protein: CASSLGYPVPEQYF
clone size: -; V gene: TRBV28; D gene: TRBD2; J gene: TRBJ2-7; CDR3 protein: CASIHGKLAGAGYEQYF
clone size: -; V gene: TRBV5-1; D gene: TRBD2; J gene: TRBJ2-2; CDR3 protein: CASSPGLAGGTGELFF
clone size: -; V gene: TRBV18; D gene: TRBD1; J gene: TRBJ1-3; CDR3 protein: CASSPGMQGDSGNTIYF
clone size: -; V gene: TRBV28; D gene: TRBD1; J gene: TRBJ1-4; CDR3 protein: CASSPPGTGLFF
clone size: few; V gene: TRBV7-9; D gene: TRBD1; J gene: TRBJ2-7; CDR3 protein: CASSWDLGTGSFEQYF
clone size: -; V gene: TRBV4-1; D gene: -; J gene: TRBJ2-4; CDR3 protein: CASSQVGFRGRAESQNIQYF
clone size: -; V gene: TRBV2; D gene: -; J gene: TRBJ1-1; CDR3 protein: CASSDTGYVGAFF
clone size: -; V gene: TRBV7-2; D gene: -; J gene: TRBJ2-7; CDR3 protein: CASSLAGFGSYEQYF
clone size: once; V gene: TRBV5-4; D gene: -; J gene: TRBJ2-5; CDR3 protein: CASSLAGGRETQYF
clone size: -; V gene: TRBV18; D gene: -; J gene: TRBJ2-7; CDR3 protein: CASSPLDTGHEQYF
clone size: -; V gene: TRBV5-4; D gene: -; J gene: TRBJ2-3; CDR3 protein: CASRPDYVTDTQYF
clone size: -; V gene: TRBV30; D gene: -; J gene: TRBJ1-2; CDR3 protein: CACIGAHYGYTF
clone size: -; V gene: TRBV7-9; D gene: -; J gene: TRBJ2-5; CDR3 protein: CASSLARGLGETQYF
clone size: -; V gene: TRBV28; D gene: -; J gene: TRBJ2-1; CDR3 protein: CASRRNPLEQFF
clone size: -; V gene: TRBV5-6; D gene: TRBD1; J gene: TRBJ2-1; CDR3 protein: CASSAGQGSYNEQFF
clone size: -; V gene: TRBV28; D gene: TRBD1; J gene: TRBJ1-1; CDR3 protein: CASSSDDRGRTEAFF